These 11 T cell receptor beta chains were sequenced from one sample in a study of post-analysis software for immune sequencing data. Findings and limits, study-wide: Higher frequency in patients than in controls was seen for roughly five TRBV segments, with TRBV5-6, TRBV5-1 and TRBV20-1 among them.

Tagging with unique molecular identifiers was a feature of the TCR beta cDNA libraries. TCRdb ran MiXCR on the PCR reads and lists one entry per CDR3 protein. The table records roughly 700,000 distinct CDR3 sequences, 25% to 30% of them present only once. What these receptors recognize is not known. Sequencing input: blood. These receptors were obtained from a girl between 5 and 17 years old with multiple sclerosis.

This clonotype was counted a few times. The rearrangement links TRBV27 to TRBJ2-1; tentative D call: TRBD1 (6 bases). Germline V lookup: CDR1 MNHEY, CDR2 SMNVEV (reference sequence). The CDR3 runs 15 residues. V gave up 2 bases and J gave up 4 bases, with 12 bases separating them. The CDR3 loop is CASSLQGPVYNEQFF. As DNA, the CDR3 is TGTGCCAGCAGTTTACAGGGGCCTGTATACAATGAGCAGTTCTTC.

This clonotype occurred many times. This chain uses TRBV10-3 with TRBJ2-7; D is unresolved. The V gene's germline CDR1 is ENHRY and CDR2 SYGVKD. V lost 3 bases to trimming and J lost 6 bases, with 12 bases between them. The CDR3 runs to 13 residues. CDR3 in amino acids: CAISDKAGREQYF. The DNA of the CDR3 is TGTGCCATCAGTGATAAGGCAGGTCGCGAGCAGTACTTC.

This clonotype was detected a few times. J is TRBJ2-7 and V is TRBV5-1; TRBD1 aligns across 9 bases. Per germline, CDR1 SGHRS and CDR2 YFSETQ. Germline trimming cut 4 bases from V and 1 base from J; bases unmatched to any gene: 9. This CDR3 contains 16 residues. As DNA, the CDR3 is TGCGCCAGCAGCCCAGGGACAGGGCGTTTTTCCTACGAGCAGTACTTC. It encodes CASSPGTGRFSYEQYF.

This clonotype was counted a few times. The CDR3 DNA reads as TGCGCCAGCAGCGGGGGACGTGGAGATTTCGAGACCCAGTACTTC. As protein: CASSGGRGDFETQYF. The rearrangement links TRBV5-1 to TRBJ2-5; tentatively, D is TRBD1 or TRBD2 (5 bases each). From germline, CDR1 is SGHRS and CDR2 YFSETQ. The V gene lost 4 bases and the J gene lost 5 bases, with 18 bases spanning the gap. CDR3 length: 15 residues.

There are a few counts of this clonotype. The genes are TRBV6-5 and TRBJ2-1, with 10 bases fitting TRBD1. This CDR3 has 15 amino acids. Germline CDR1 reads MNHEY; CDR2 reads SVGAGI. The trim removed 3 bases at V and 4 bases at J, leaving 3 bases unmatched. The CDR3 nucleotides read TGTGCCAGCAGTTATGGGACAGGGGCATACAATGAGCAGTTCTTC. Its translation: CASSYGTGAYNEQFF.

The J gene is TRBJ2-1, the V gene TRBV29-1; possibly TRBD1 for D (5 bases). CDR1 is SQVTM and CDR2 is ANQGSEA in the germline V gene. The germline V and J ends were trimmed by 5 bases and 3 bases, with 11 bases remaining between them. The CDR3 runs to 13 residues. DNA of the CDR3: TGCAGCGTTCCTCAGGGTCACTACAATGAGCAGTTCTTC. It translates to CSVPQGHYNEQFF.

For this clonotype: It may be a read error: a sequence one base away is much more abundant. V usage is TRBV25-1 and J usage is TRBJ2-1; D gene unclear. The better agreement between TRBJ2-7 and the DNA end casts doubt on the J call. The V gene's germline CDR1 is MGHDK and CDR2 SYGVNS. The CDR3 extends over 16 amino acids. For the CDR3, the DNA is TGTGCCAGCAGTGGGGCTGGTCTGAGCTCCTACAATGAGCAGTACTTC. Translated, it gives CASSGAGLSSYNEQYF.

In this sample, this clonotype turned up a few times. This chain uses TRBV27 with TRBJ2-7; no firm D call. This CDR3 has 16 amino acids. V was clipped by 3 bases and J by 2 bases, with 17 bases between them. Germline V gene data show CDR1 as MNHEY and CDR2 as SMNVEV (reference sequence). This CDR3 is CASSFMSVAGPYEQYF. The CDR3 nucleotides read TGTGCCAGCAGTTTTATGAGTGTAGCAGGACCCTACGAGCAGTACTTC.

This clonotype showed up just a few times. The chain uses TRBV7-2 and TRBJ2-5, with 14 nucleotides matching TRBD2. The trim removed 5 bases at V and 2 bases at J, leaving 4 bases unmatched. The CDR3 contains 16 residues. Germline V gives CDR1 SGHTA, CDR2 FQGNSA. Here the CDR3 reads CASSPRTSGRQETQYF. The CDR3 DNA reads TGTGCCAGCAGCCCGCGGACTAGCGGGAGGCAAGAGACCCAGTACTTC.

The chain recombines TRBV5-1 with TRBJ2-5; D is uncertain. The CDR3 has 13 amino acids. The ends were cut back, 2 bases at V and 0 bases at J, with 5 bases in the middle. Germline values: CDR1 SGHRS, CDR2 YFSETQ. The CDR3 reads CASSFSYQETQYF. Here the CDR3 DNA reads TGCGCCAGCAGCTTTAGTTACCAAGAGACCCAGTACTTC.

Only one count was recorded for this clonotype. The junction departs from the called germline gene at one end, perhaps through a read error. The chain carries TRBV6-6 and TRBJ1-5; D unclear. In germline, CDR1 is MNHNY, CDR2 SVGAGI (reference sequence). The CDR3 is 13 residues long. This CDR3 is CASSYPENQPRHF. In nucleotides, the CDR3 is TGTGCCAGCAGTTACCCCGAGAATCAGCCCCGGCATTTT.